This T cell receptor beta chain was sequenced for a study of immune characterization of retroperitoneal liposarcoma. This clonotype was found a few times. TCRdb reprocessed the PCR reads via MiXCR and lists one record per CDR3 protein. The sample holds around 20,000 distinct CDR3 sequences, under 45% seen once. Germline V gene data show CDR1 as MNHEY and CDR2 as SMNVEV (reference sequence). V shed 8 bases and J shed 13 bases, with 33 bases lying between them. This CDR3 comprises 17 residues. The sequence was collected from a male donor with retroperitoneal liposarcoma. Sample: blood. The chain joins TRBV27 to TRBJ2-4, with D perhaps assigned TRBD1 or TRBD2 (5 bases each). CDR3 amino acids: CASGRDLRTASDDEQYF. As DNA, the CDR3 is TGTGCCAGCGGCAGGGACCTCCGGACCGCCAGTGACGATGAGCAGTACTTC.